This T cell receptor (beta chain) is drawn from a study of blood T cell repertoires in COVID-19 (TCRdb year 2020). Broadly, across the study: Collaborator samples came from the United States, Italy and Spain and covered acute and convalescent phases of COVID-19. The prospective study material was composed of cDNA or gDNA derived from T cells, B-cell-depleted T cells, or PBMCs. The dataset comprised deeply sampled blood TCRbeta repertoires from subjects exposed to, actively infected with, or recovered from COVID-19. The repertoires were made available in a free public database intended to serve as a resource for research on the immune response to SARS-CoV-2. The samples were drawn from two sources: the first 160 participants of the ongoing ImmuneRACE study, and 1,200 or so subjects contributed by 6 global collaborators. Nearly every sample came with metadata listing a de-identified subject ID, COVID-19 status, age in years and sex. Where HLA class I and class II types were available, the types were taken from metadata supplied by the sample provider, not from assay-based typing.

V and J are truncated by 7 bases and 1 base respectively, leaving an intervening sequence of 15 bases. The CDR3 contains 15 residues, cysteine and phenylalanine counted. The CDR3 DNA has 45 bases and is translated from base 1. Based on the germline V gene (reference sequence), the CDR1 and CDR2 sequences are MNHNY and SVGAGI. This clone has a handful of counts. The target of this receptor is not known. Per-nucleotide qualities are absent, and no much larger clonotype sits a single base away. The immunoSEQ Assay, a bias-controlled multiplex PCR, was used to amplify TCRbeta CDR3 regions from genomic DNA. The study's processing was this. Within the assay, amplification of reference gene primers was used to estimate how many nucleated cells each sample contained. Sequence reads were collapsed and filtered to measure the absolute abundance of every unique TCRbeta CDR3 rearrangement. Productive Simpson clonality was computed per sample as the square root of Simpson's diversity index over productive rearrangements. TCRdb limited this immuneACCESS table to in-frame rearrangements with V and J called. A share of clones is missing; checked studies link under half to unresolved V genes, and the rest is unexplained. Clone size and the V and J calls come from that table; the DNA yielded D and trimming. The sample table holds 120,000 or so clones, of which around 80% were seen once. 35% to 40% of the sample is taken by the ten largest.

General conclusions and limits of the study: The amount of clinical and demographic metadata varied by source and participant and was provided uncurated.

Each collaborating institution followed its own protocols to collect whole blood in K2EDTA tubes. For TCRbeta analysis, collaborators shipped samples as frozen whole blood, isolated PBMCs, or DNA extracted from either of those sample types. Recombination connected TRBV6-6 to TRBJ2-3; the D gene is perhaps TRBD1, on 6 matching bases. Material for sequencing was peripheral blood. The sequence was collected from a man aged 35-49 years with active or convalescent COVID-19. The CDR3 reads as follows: CASTSAGAGTDTQYF. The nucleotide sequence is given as TGTGCCAGCACAAGCGCAGGGGCAGGCACAGATACGCAGTATTTT.